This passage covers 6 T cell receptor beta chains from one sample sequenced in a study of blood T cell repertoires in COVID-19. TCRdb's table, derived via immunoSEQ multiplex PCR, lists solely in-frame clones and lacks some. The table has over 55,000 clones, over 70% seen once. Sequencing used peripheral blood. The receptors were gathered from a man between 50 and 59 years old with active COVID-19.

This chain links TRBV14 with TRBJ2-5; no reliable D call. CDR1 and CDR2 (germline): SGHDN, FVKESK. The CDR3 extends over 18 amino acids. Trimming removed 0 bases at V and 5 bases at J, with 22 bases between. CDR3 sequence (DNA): TGTGCCAGCAGCCAAGACGAAGCTGGCCCTCAGGCTGTTGAGACCCAGTACTTC. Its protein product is CASSQDEAGPQAVETQYF.

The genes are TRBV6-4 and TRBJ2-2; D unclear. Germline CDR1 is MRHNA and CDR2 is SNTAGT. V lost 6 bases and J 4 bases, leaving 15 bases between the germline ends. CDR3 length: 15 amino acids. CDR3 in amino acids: CASSPAVAPTGELFF. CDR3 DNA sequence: TGTGCCAGCAGCCCGGCGGTCGCACCCACCGGGGAGCTGTTTTTT.

In nucleotides, the CDR3 is TGTGCCAGCAGCTTAGACCGAGGGCCCCAGTACTTC. Translating it yields CASSLDRGPQYF. V usage is TRBV7-9 and J usage is TRBJ2-7; TRBD2 might be the D (5 bases). The V gene's germline CDR1 is SEHNR and CDR2 FQNEAQ (reference sequence). The ends were cut back, 1 base at V and 10 bases at J, with 11 bases in the middle. The CDR3 covers 12 residues.

CDR3 bases: TGTGCCAGCAGCTTGGGGGACAGGGGCCGCTTCTATGGCTACACCTTC. Residues: CASSLGDRGRFYGYTF. The chain couples TRBV5-6 to TRBJ1-2; 10 bases are a match to TRBD1. This CDR3 is built from 16 residues. CDR1 and CDR2 from the germline V gene are SGHDT and YYEEEE. With 0 bases clipped from V and 4 bases from J, the junction kept 6 bases outside the gene matches.

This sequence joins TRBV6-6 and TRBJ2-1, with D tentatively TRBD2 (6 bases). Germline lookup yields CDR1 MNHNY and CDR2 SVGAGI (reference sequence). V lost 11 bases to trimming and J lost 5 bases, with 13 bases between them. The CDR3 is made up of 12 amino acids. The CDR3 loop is CAARDSHNEQFF. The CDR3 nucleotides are TGTGCCGCCCGGGACTCTCACAATGAGCAGTTCTTC.

CDR3 region: CASSVQGAENTIYF. CDR3 coding DNA: TGCGCCAGCAGCGTACAGGGGGCTGAGAACACCATATATTTT. The chain employs TRBV5-1 and TRBJ1-3; 9 positions agree with TRBD1. The germline CDR1 and CDR2 sequences are SGHRS and YFSETQ. The CDR3 spans 14 residues. V shed 4 bases, J shed 7 bases, and the junction held 6 bases outside the gene matches.